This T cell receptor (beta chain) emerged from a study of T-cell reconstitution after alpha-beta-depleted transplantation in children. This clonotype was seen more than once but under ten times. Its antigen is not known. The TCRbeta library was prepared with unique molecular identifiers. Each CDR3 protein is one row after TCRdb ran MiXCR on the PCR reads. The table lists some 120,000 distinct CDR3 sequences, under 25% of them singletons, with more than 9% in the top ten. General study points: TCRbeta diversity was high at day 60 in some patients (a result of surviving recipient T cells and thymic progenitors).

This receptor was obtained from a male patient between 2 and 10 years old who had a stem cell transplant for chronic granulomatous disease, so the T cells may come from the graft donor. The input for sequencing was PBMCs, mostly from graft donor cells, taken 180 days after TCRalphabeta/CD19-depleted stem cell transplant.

The CDR3 is CASRRTGTSESEQFF. The CDR3 DNA sequence: TGCGCCAGCAGGCGGACAGGGACTAGCGAAAGTGAGCAGTTCTTC. The chain recombines TRBV5-1 with TRBJ2-1; 10 bases fit TRBD2. The CDR3 has 15 residues. V shed 5 bases and J 9 bases; nucleotides not matched to a gene: 11. Germline V CDR1 and CDR2: SGHRS, YFSETQ.